This entry describes one T cell receptor (beta chain). Antigen unknown. This sample was included in a study of graft-versus-host responses after intestinal transplantation. CDR3 length: 16 amino acids. Germline assignment: CDR1 SEHNR and CDR2 FQNEAQ (reference sequence). The germline V and J ends were trimmed by 6 bases and 2 bases, with 19 bases remaining between them. Profiled with immunoSEQ multiplex PCR; TCRdb holds only in-frame clones, not every one. The sample shows around 110,000 clones, about 92% of them seen only once. This material consisted of unstimulated CD8+ T cells sorted from spleen or lymph node cells, taken before transplant. The TCR comes from a human donor who was the organ donor for an intestinal transplant. The chain employs TRBV7-9 and TRBJ1-2, with D maybe TRBD1 (6 bases). The CDR3 region has the DNA TGTGCCAGCAGGCCTCCTCGGGACAACCTCAACTATGGCTACACCTTC. This codes for CASRPPRDNLNYGYTF.